What follows is one TCR beta chain and its context. From the germline J gene comes the end of the CDR3, since the read stops 3 residues before it. The data stem from a study of T cells in women clearing cervical HPV infection. For the study at large: Case blood was drawn when the lesion was first found; control blood after infection became undetectable.

Libraries were prepared by immunoSEQ multiplex PCR; TCRdb keeps only in-frame clonotypes and omits some of them. The ten most abundant clones cover around 8.4% of a sample with around 31,000 clones. Prevalent HPV16 infections were excluded; only incident single HPV16 infections included. HPV was found by MY09/MY11 PCR and dot-blot genotyping. V dropped 0 bases and J dropped 5; count of bases not matched to a gene: 5. Germline loops: CDR1 DFQATT, CDR2 SNEGSKA (reference sequence). The CDR3 loop spans 14 amino acids. The chain couples TRBV20-1 to TRBJ2-7; TRBD2 agrees at 9 bases. The sequenced sample consisted of blood buffy coat. This TCR derives from a woman aged 18 to 69 with a cervical HPV16 infection that either progressed to CIN3+ or cleared (not recorded which). CDR3: CSARDGGGVNEQYF. The CDR3 bases that were read are TGCAGTGCTAGAGATGGCGGGGGGGTAAACGAG.